This T cell receptor beta chain was observed in a study of blood T cell repertoires in COVID-19 (dated by TCRdb to the early 2020s). Study-level background: Samples from collaborators originated in the United States, Italy and Spain and spanned both the acute and convalescent phases of COVID-19. Where HLA class I and class II types were available, the types were taken from metadata supplied by the sample provider, not from assay-based typing. A de-identified subject ID, COVID-19 status, age in years and sex were almost always included in the sample metadata. The material from the prospective study consisted of cDNA or gDNA derived from T cells, B-cell-depleted T cells, or PBMCs. Samples were obtained from the ongoing ImmuneRACE study (first 160 participants) and from over 1,000 subjects provided by 6 global collaborators. The repertoires were made available in a free public database intended to serve as a resource for research on the immune response to SARS-CoV-2. Deeply sampled blood TCRbeta repertoires from subjects exposed to, actively infected with, or recovered from COVID-19 were included in the dataset.

CDR1 is given as SEHNR and CDR2 as FQNEAQ, both from the germline V gene (reference sequence). V was cut back by 4 bases and J by 7 bases, leaving a gap of 17 bases between them. The CDR3 runs 16 amino acids, cysteine and phenylalanine included. Only the CDR3 portion is preserved as DNA: 48 bases, with reading frame beginning at the first base. Results the study describes overall, beyond this receptor: Clinical and demographic metadata were provided uncurated, with the amount varying by source and participant.

TCRbeta CDR3 regions were amplified from genomic DNA by means of the immunoSEQ Assay, a bias-controlled multiplex PCR. Concerning the study's data processing: The number of nucleated cells in each sample was estimated from the amplification of reference gene primers within the assay. Sequence reads were collapsed and filtered to measure the absolute abundance of every unique TCRbeta CDR3 rearrangement. Productive Simpson clonality was computed per sample as the square root of Simpson's diversity index over productive rearrangements. Drawn from immuneACCESS, this table holds only the in-frame rearrangements with V and J called that TCRdb kept. Clones are partly lost; checked studies trace under half to an unresolved V gene and leave the rest unexplained. Clonal size and the V and J genes are those of that table, whereas D and trimming came from the DNA. This sample comprises 75,000 to 95,000 clones, 75% to 90% of them detected only once. About 2.4% of the sample is held by the ten biggest clonotypes.

About this clone itself: Its antigen specificity is not known. Base-call qualities are not available, and no considerably larger clone is one nucleotide away.

Collaborating institutions collected whole blood in K2EDTA tubes following their own protocols. For TCRbeta analysis, collaborator samples were shipped as frozen whole blood, as isolated PBMCs, or as DNA extracted from either sample type. This TCR was sampled from a human donor in a cohort sampled during active COVID-19. Sequenced sample: peripheral blood. The rearrangement combines TRBV7-9 with TRBJ1-6; the D segment could be TRBD1, given 5 matching bases. The sequenced DNA is TGTGCCAGCAGCTCCAAACTTGGGGGGGGGAATTCACCCCTCCACTTT. This encodes CASSSKLGGGNSPLHF.